The rows below give T cell receptor beta chains drawn from one sample of a study of CD8 T cells in ankylosing spondylitis. TCRdb re-analysed the 5' RACE reads in MiXCR, keeping a single row per CDR3 protein. The sample includes some 220,000 distinct CDR3 sequences, 7% to 8% seen only once; the top ten take 13% to 15%. The specimen sequenced was blood, either unsorted or a sorted T cell fraction (not recorded which). These receptors originate from a male donor with ankylosing spondylitis. The CDR3 runs from the conserved cysteine through the conserved F or W. The order of the fields is J gene, clone size, D gene, V gene, CDR3 protein, CDR3 DNA. The D gene is left open where the match is weak. Size values are once, few and many counts, or a class for expanded clones, and some rows have none.

>TRBJ2-2|many|-|TRBV5-1
CASSLAVRNTGELFF
TGCGCCAGCAGCTTGGCCGTCAGGAACACCGGGGAGCTGTTTTTT
>TRBJ2-7|many|-|TRBV20-1
CSASTGEQYF
TGCAGTGCCTCGACAGGAGAGCAGTACTTC
>TRBJ2-1|few|TRBD1|TRBV7-9
CASSPPSGGNEQFF
TGTGCCAGCAGCCCCCCGTCAGGGGGCAATGAGCAGTTCTTC
>TRBJ2-7|medium-sized|TRBD1|TRBV20-1
CSSQGAPEQYF
TGCAGTTCACAGGGGGCGCCCGAGCAGTACTTC
>TRBJ2-1|few|-|TRBV28
CASKGRGARNEQFF
TGTGCCAGCAAAGGGAGGGGGGCTCGGAATGAGCAGTTCTTC
>TRBJ2-1|many|TRBD2|TRBV12-3/TRBV12-4
CASSSGGRAHSYNEQFF
TGTGCCAGCAGTTCGGGCGGGAGGGCCCACTCCTACAATGAGCAGTTCTTC
>TRBJ1-5|many|-|TRBV27
CASSPQGRNQPQHF
TGTGCCAGCAGTCCACAGGGCAGAAATCAGCCCCAGCATTTT
>TRBJ2-1|many|TRBD2|TRBV12-3/TRBV12-4
CASSFPGLAGRGGEQFF
TGTGCCAGCAGTTTCCCTGGACTAGCGGGAAGGGGGGGTGAGCAGTTCTTC
>TRBJ2-7|many|-|TRBV28
CASSFTLGTREQYF
TGTGCCAGCAGTTTTACTCTGGGTACGCGGGAGCAGTACTTC
>TRBJ1-1|many|TRBD1|TRBV7-2
CASSPDRGDTEAFF
TGTGCCAGCAGCCCAGACAGGGGGGACACTGAAGCTTTCTTT
>TRBJ2-7|many|-|TRBV5-1
CASSWTENTDYEQYF
TGCGCCAGCAGCTGGACCGAAAACACCGACTACGAGCAGTACTTC
>TRBJ1-1|many|TRBD1|TRBV27
CASSLTTGGHTEAFF
TGTGCCAGCAGTCTCACGACAGGGGGCCACACTGAAGCTTTCTTT
>TRBJ1-1|few|-|TRBV2
CASRLIRGRTEAFF
TGTGCCAGCCGTCTAATTAGGGGTCGGACTGAAGCTTTCTTT
>TRBJ2-5|many|TRBD1|TRBV28
CASSSYRGPGKTQYF
TGTGCCAGCAGTTCTTACAGGGGGCCAGGAAAGACCCAGTACTTC
>TRBJ2-6|few|-|TRBV7-9
CASSGGHAVLTF
TGTGCCAGCAGCGGGGGACACGCCGTCCTGACTTTC
>TRBJ2-7|-|TRBD1|TRBV20-1
CSARSRQGGLHEQYF
TGCAGTGCTAGAAGTCGACAGGGCGGATTGCACGAGCAGTACTTC
>TRBJ1-1|many|-|TRBV7-9
CAIGSTEAFF
TGTGCCATAGGGTCCACTGAAGCTTTCTTT
>TRBJ1-1|-|-|TRBV4-3
CASSLYRTAVLNTEAFF
TGCGCCAGCAGCCTATACCGGACAGCAGTTTTGAACACTGAAGCTTTCTTT
>TRBJ2-1|many|TRBD2|TRBV7-9
CASSFPTSLPGHEQFF
TGTGCCAGCAGCTTTCCGACTAGCCTACCGGGTCATGAGCAGTTCTTC